This TCR beta chain was sequenced during a study of cytomegalovirus exposure and HLA in healthy donors. The study, taken as a whole, reports: In a later analysis, parvovirus B19, influenza, CMV and Epstein-Barr virus appeared linked to several top co-occurrence clusters. Trimming of TCR beta V- and J-genes showed a link, identified in a later analysis, to a missense DCLRE1C variant.

CDR1 SGHRS and CDR2 YFSETQ come from the germline V gene. The J segment lost 4 bases and the V segment lost 0 bases, leaving 5 bases of the junction unmatched. CDR3 length equals 16 residues. PCR was performed using 60 Vbeta and 13 Jbeta primers. Repertoires were generated with immunoSEQ multiplex PCR, while TCRdb's copy carries only in-frame clones and drops some. The sample lists about 180,000 clones; roughly 79% were seen once. Worth noting for this clone: The antigen is undetermined.

The V and J genes are TRBV5-1 and TRBJ2-3; TRBD2 agrees at 10 bases. This sequence originates from a woman under 30 in good health and CMV-seropositive. Sequencing input: PBMCs. The CDR3 bases are TGCGCCAGCAGCTTGGACAGCGGGGGGGCCTCAGATACGCAGTATTTT. Encoded protein: CASSLDSGGASDTQYF.